These 6 T cell receptor beta chains share one sample of origin, sequenced in a study of shared clonotypes between healthy human individuals (dated by TCRdb to the early 2020s). For the CD8 naive samples, CD45RO-negative cells were positively selected for CCR7, yielding a CD45RA+CCR7+ population from which TemRA cells were excluded. The method was the immunoSEQ multiplex PCR assay. The table comes from immuneACCESS by way of TCRdb, which keeps in-frame sequences with V and J called. Part of the clones is missing from these tables; in studies checked, under half for an unresolved V gene and the rest for unknown reasons. This sample has roughly 850,000 clones in its table, and 90% to 98% of those were observed once. The ten top clones hold less than 0.25% of the sample. Source material: naive CD8+ T cells sorted from blood. In the paper's terms, the cell subset or site label means: CD45RA+CCR7+. The receptor set was obtained from a man aged 30 to 39 in good health.

To note about this clone: Other DNA sequences from this sample encode an identical CDR3 as well. The V call is TRBV27, the J call TRBJ2-7, with a tentative D call TRBD1 (6 bases). CDR3 length: 12 residues. Germline V lookup: CDR1 MNHEY, CDR2 SMNVEV (reference sequence). With 3 bases removed from V and 5 bases from J, the gap between germline ends came to 8 bases. The CDR3 sequence: CASSFSGDEQYF. CDR3 nucleotides: TGTGCCAGCAGTTTTTCAGGGGACGAGCAGTACTTC.

The genes are TRBV28 and TRBJ1-1, with 7 bases identical to TRBD1. The CDR3 runs 14 residues. After removal of 6 bases from V and 5 bases from J, the junction contained 9 bases not matched to a gene. Germline CDR1 and CDR2: MDHEN and SYDVKM. The CDR3 spells CASSRSRGRTEAFF. The CDR3 bases are TGTGCCAGCAGCAGAAGCAGGGGGAGGACTGAAGCTTTCTTT.

This clone was recorded once. The CDR3 spells CASSFYRGSYEQYF. The CDR3 nucleotides are TGTGCCAGCAGTTTTTATAGGGGGTCCTACGAGCAGTACTTC. This chain connects TRBV6-5 to TRBJ2-7; D is perhaps TRBD1 (6 bases). The CDR3 totals 14 residues. Germline-derived CDR1 and CDR2 are MNHEY and SVGAGI. Trimming removed 4 bases at V and 1 base at J, with 11 bases between.

The chain has TRBV28 and TRBJ2-1, with 8 bases lining up with TRBD1. This CDR3 is 17 amino acids long. J was trimmed by 0 bases and V by 8 bases; bases with no gene match: 12. CDR1 and CDR2 (germline): MDHEN, SYDVKM. In DNA, the CDR3 is TGTGCCAGCGTCACCTGGGGGGACAGGCGCTCCTACAATGAGCAGTTCTTC. Its protein product is CASVTWGDRRSYNEQFF.

A remark on this clone: The sample has other DNA sequences that encode this CDR3 too. V gene TRBV28 combines with J gene TRBJ2-3, with 7 bases matching TRBD2. The germline V gene encodes CDR1 MDHEN and CDR2 SYDVKM. The J segment lost 1 base and the V segment lost 5 bases, leaving 3 bases of the junction unmatched. The CDR3 spans 14 residues. The CDR3 region has the DNA TGTGCCAGCAGTCTCACTAGCGGCACAGATACGCAGTATTTT. This sequence encodes CASSLTSGTDTQYF.

The J gene is TRBJ1-5, the V gene TRBV2; a possible D gene is TRBD1 (5 bases). V lost 4 bases and J 7 bases, leaving 14 bases between the germline ends. The CDR3 is made up of 14 amino acids. Germline lookup yields CDR1 SNHLY and CDR2 FYNNEI. The CDR3 region is CASSGGQGTQPQHF. In DNA form, the CDR3 reads TGTGCCAGCAGTGGTGGGCAGGGAACACAGCCCCAGCATTTT.